This TCR beta chain was sequenced in a study of T-cell reconstitution after alpha-beta-depleted transplantation in children. Regarding the study as a whole: T-cell counts and diversity were attributed mostly to newly produced T cells one year after transplant. Several hundred expanded graft clones reportedly supplied alpha-beta T cells about two months after transplant.

Unique molecular identifiers tagged the TCRbeta library. MiXCR, applied by TCRdb to the PCR reads, yields one record per CDR3 protein. The table lists around 200,000 distinct CDR3 sequences, around 8.4% of them singletons, with roughly 35% in the top ten. On this clonotype itself: Its target is not known.

The source is a male patient under 10 years old who had a stem cell transplant for acute myeloid leukemia, so the T cells may come from the graft donor. This sample comprised PBMCs, mostly from graft donor cells, obtained 360 days after TCRalphabeta/CD19-depleted stem cell transplant.

CDR3 nucleotides: TGTGCCAGCAGCTTCGCTTCTGGGGGAGAGACCCAGTACTTC. It is translated as CASSFASGGETQYF. The chain joins TRBV5-5 to TRBJ2-5; D might be TRBD1 or TRBD2, each matching 5 bases. The CDR3 is 14 residues long. The V end lost 2 bases, the J end lost 4 bases, and 12 bases lay between the germline ends. Per the germline V gene, CDR1 is SGHKS and CDR2 is YYEKEE (reference sequence).